Detailed here is one T cell receptor (beta chain). Its antigen is not known. The primer mix had 60 Vbeta and 13 Jbeta primers. This table comes from immunoSEQ multiplex PCR, and its TCRdb copy is limited to in-frame clones, with some not included. The sample contains approximately 120,000 clones, roughly 76% of which appear only once. Donors counted as nominally healthy when sampled, yet unrecorded immune exposures were likely. These data originate in a study of cytomegalovirus exposure and HLA in healthy donors. As for the study in general: Within an early data release were 65 million to 90 million unique TCRs drawn from HLA-typed donors.

The V and J ends lost 4 bases and 4 bases respectively, with 14 bases between them. This CDR3 contains 14 residues. Germline CDR1 is SGHDT and CDR2 is YYEEEE. Findings and limits, study-wide: In a later analysis, parvovirus B19, influenza, CMV and Epstein-Barr virus appeared linked to several top co-occurrence clusters. The authors later found HLA-associated TCR beta chains more clonally expanded than equally common others.

The source of this sequence is a woman aged 55-70 years in good health and CMV-seropositive. The specimen was PBMCs. The chain joins TRBV5-6 to TRBJ1-1; D is possibly TRBD1 (6 bases). The CDR3: CASSARRGSTEAFF. CDR3 coding DNA: TGTGCCAGCAGCGCGCGCAGGGGTTCCACTGAAGCTTTCTTT.